This T cell receptor beta chain was sequenced in a study of blood T cell repertoires in COVID-19. Deletions cut 6 bases from V and 4 bases from J, with 9 bases between. The germline V gene encodes CDR1 MNHEY and CDR2 SVGEGT. The CDR3 has 12 amino acids. Per the authors' pipeline: The assay estimated nucleated cells by amplifying reference gene primers. Only in-frame clones appear in the TCRdb table, and some are missing; sequencing was by immunoSEQ multiplex PCR. The V and J calls and clone size are taken from that table; D and trimming were inferred from the DNA. Here the sample spans 350,000 to 450,000 clones, around 86% being singletons.

The clonotype comes from a human donor in a cohort sampled during active COVID-19. This chain connects TRBV6-2 or TRBV6-3 to TRBJ1-2, with D perhaps TRBD1 (5 bases). Sequencing used peripheral blood. DNA of the CDR3: TGTGCCAGCAGCCAAGACAGCTATGGCTACACCTTC. Protein product: CASSQDSYGYTF.